The source of this TCR delta chain is a study of Vδ1+ human thymocytes. General study results and limits: Highly polyclonal TRG and TRD repertoires with Gaussian CDR3 length distributions appeared in thymus. Unlike peripheral blood Vdelta1+ controls, thymic delta-chain sequences included approximately 20% Vdelta2 and few Vdelta3. Donors shared many TRG clonotypes but few TRD clonotypes.

This clone was counted between two and nine times. Its antigen is not known. This CDR3 has 18 residues. The germline CDR1 and CDR2 sequences are TSWWSYY and QGS. V was clipped by 7 bases and J by 4 bases, with 28 bases between them. Sequences come from RNA converted to cDNA by reverse transcription. CDR3 amplicons came from multiplex PCR with pooled V-gene forward and constant-region reverse primers. TCRdb reapplied CATT to the multiplex PCR reads. The profile shows over 45,000 delta-chain clones, roughly 15% of them singletons. After alphabeta T cell depletion, CD3+ Vdelta1+ Vdelta2- thymocytes were sorted. Purity of the sorted Vdelta1+ thymocytes ranged from 98% to 99.6%.

Source material: Vdelta1+ gamma-delta thymocytes from the thymus. The subset denotes: FACS-sorted CD3+ TCRalphabeta- TCRVdelta1+ TCRVdelta2- thymocytes. This clonotype originated in a boy in the first two years of life who had congenital heart surgery. The J gene is TRDJ1, the V gene TRDV1; possible D gene TRDD2, 8 bases. The CDR3 bases are TGTGCTCTTGTGAAGGTCTTCCTACAGTACTGGGGACGCGATAAACTCATCTTT. This sequence encodes CALVKVFLQYWGRDKLIF.